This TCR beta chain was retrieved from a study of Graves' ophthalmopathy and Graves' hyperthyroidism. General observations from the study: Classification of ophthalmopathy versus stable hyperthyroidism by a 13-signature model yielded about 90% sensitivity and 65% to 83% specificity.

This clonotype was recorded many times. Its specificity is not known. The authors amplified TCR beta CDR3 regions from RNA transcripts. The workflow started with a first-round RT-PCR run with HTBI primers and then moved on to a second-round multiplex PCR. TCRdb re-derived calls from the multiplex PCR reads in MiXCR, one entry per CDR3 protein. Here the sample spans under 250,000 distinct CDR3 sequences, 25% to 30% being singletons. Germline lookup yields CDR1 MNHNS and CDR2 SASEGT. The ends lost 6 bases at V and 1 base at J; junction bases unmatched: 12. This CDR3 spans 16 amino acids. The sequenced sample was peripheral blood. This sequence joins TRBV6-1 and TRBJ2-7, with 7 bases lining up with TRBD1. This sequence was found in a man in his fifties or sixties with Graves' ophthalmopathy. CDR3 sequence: CASSQGLGQKSYEQYF. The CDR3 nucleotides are TGTGCCAGCAGCCAAGGATTGGGACAGAAATCCTACGAGCAGTACTTC.